This T cell receptor (beta chain) was captured in a study of shared clonotypes between healthy human individuals. Study results and limitations: Only blood samples were collected, and tissue repertoires likely differ.

The repertoire was sequenced with immunoSEQ multiplex PCR; TCRdb's copy has only in-frame clones and lacks some. The sample has hundreds of thousands of clones; around 72% are singletons. Of note for this clone: Its antigen is unknown.

CDR3 length equals 16 residues. The V and J ends lost 1 base and 4 bases, in that order; junction bases with no gene match: 6. Germline CDR1 is SGHTA and CDR2 is FQGNSA. The clonotype comes from a woman aged 25 to 39 in good health. The chain carries TRBV7-2 and TRBJ2-3, with 9 positions matching TRBD2. The specimen was memory CD4+ T cells sorted from blood. The sample's subset: CD45RA-negative fraction. The CDR3 DNA sequence: TGTGCCAGCAGCTTAGGCGTAGCGGGAGCGGCAGATACGCAGTATTTT. Translation gives CASSLGVAGAADTQYF.